This record covers a single T cell receptor beta chain. Its antigen is as yet unknown. The TCR beta CDR3 regions underwent amplification using RNA transcripts as the source. The HTBI primer set drove a first-round RT-PCR of the TCR CDR3. TCRdb used MiXCR to reprocess the multiplex PCR reads, holding one entry per CDR3 protein. The repertoire holds hundreds of thousands of distinct CDR3 sequences, with over 35% as singletons. These data originate in a study of T cells in Graves' hyperthyroidism and ophthalmopathy. Study results and caveats: Clonotypes that were expanded in thyroid above 0.001 mostly appeared in blood too.

Trimming removed 8 bases at V and 8 bases at J, with 25 bases between. The CDR3 contains 17 residues. Germline V lookup: CDR1 MGHDK, CDR2 SYGVNS. The chain joins TRBV25-1 to TRBJ1-6, with D hard to call. The receptor comes from a woman aged 35 to 49 with Graves' hyperthyroidism. The specimen was blood. The CDR3 nucleotides read TGTGCCAGCTCACCGGGCCCCCCCGGCATAGGGTATTCACCCCTCCACTTT. This codes for CASSPGPPGIGYSPLHF.